This TCR beta chain is drawn from a study of T cells in Graves' hyperthyroidism and ophthalmopathy. Study at large: Peripheral blood draws took place at initial diagnosis, ahead of any treatment. Regarding the study as a whole: In validation, the model predicted ophthalmopathy. These predictions came a median roughly 6 months before onset.

The CDR3 regions of TCR beta were amplified from RNA transcripts. With the HTBI primer set, the TCR CDR3 went through a first round of RT-PCR. TCRdb re-called the multiplex PCR reads with MiXCR, one entry per CDR3 protein. The sample yields around 700,000 distinct CDR3 sequences, about 19% seen once. About this clonotype: Its antigen is as yet unknown.

The CDR3 loop spans 13 amino acids. Germline values: CDR1 SGHAT, CDR2 FQNNGV. After removal of 7 bases from V and 4 bases from J, the junction contained 7 bases not matched to a gene. Clinical symptoms, serum thyroxine and TRAb, thyroid ultrasound and orbital computed tomography together formed the diagnostic basis. Sample: blood. The origin of this receptor is a woman in her fifties or sixties with Graves' hyperthyroidism that later progressed to Graves' ophthalmopathy. The chain recombines TRBV11-2 with TRBJ2-7; 7 nucleotides agree with TRBD2. The CDR3 protein is CASTHGGGYEQYF. As DNA, the CDR3 is TGTGCCAGCACCCATGGGGGGGGTTACGAGCAGTACTTC.